Below, 14 T cell receptor beta chains from the same sample are listed, as sequenced in a study of cytomegalovirus exposure and HLA in healthy donors. PCR amplification relied on 60 Vbeta primers (plus 13 Jbeta primers). Sequencing was performed with immunoSEQ multiplex PCR; in TCRdb, only in-frame clones are kept and a portion is missing. Of 150,000 or so clones in the sample, about 85% are singletons; the top ten hold 1% to 1.5%. The sample taken for sequencing was PBMCs. These receptors were taken from a man aged 45-60 years in good health and CMV-seropositive.

For this clone: The same CDR3 is also encoded by other DNA sequences in this sample. The CDR3 sequence is CASSLEAGGYTF. CDR3 sequence (DNA): TGTGCCAGCAGCTTAGAGGCGGGTGGCTACACCTTC. V and J are TRBV7-9 and TRBJ1-2; D is undetermined. Germline V lookup: CDR1 SEHNR, CDR2 FQNEAQ (reference sequence). This CDR3 contains 12 residues. Trimming removed 1 base from V and 7 bases from J, with 7 bases in between.

The chain couples TRBV7-2 to TRBJ2-5; D unclear. CDR1 and CDR2 (germline): SGHTA, FQGNSA. V dropped 5 bases and J dropped 5 bases, with 9 bases sitting between them. The CDR3 totals 12 residues. For the CDR3, the DNA is TGTGCCAGCAGCCTCACCCGGGAGACCCAGTACTTC. Translating gives CASSLTRETQYF.

V gene TRBV7-9 combines with J gene TRBJ1-1; D is possibly TRBD1 (5 bases). The germline V gene has CDR1 SEHNR and CDR2 FQNEAQ (reference sequence). The CDR3 runs to 16 residues. With 3 bases removed from V and 0 bases from J, the gap between germline ends came to 14 bases. The CDR3 here is CASSFWGRGVNTEAFF. For the CDR3, the DNA is TGTGCCAGCAGCTTCTGGGGCCGGGGGGTGAACACTGAAGCTTTCTTT. Full variable domain (remainder filled in from reference TRBV7-9 and TRBJ1-1): DTGVSQNPRHKITKRGQNVTFRCDPISEHNRLYWYRQTLGQGPEFLTYFQNEAQLEKSRLLSDRFSAERPKGSFSTLEIQRTEQGDSAMYLCASSFWGRGVNTEAFFGQGTRLTVV.

A word on this clone: This CDR3 is also generated by other DNA sequences in the sample. The chain joins TRBV5-1 to TRBJ2-2, with D tentatively TRBD2 (5 bases). The CDR3 is 15 amino acids. V was trimmed by 0 bases and J by 4 bases, leaving 10 bases between them. Germline V gives CDR1 SGHRS, CDR2 YFSETQ. The CDR3 DNA is TGCGCCAGCAGCTTGGGAGGTGCGGGCACCGGGGAGCTGTTTTTT. It specifies CASSLGGAGTGELFF.

The chain uses TRBV5-1 and TRBJ2-3; weak D call: TRBD1 (6 bases). The germline V and J ends were trimmed by 5 bases and 5 bases, with 9 bases remaining between them. The CDR3 is 12 amino acids. The germline V gene encodes CDR1 SGHRS and CDR2 YFSETQ. CDR3 protein: CASRRQEDTQYF. CDR3 in DNA: TGCGCCAGCAGAAGACAGGAAGATACGCAGTATTTT.

This chain uses TRBV7-6 with TRBJ2-5; TRBD1 matches at 7 bases. The CDR3 length is 14 residues. V shed 3 bases and J 12 bases; nucleotides not matched to a gene: 13. CDR1 and CDR2 from the germline V gene are SGHVS and FNYEAQ. The CDR3 loop is CASSFRQGLLGKYF. For the CDR3, the DNA is TGTGCCAGCAGCTTCAGACAGGGTCTCTTGGGGAAGTACTTC.

The chain links TRBV27 to TRBJ1-1, with a possible D match to TRBD1 (5 bases). V was pared by 0 bases and J by 5 bases, with 16 bases between. Per the germline V gene, CDR1 is MNHEY and CDR2 is SMNVEV (reference sequence). This CDR3 comprises 16 residues. The CDR3: CASSLSGGTRRTEAFF. In DNA form, the CDR3 reads TGTGCCAGCAGTTTATCGGGCGGGACTAGAAGGACTGAAGCTTTCTTT.

The chain uses TRBV6-1 and TRBJ2-7; perhaps TRBD1 as D (6 bases). This CDR3 has 14 amino acids. V lost 4 bases and J lost 4, with 14 bases in between. Germline V gene lookup returns CDR1 MNHNS and CDR2 SASEGT. Here the CDR3 DNA reads TGTGCCAGCAGTGCTAGGACAGACCTGTACGAGCAGTACTTC. Translation gives CASSARTDLYEQYF.

A single count supports this clone. The rearrangement joins TRBV4-1 to TRBJ2-2, with TRBD2 identical over 9 bases. There are 17 residues in the CDR3. With 1 base clipped from V and 4 bases from J, the junction kept 7 bases outside the gene matches. Germline-derived CDR1 and CDR2 are MGHRA and YSYEKL. The CDR3 coding sequence is TGCGCCAGCAGCCAAGTAAGGCTAGCGGGACCCACCGGGGAGCTGTTTTTT. This sequence encodes CASSQVRLAGPTGELFF.

V usage is TRBV9 and J usage is TRBJ1-1; D call uncertain. CDR1 is SGDLS and CDR2 is YYNGEE in the germline V gene. This CDR3 has 14 residues. Trimming cost V 0 bases and J 3 bases, with 9 bases left between them. The CDR3 coding sequence is TGTGCCAGCAGCGTAGCCGGAGGATACACTGAAGCTTTCTTT. It yields the protein CASSVAGGYTEAFF.

The V and J genes are TRBV19 and TRBJ1-2; 7 bases are a match to TRBD1. Germline CDR1 reads LNHDA; CDR2 reads SQIVND (reference sequence). Trimming took 9 bases from V and 4 from J; bases not matched to a gene: 5. The CDR3 has 12 residues. The CDR3 DNA follows: TGTGCCAGCGGACAGGAACCCTATGGCTACACCTTC. It translates to CASGQEPYGYTF.

The chain couples TRBV6-5 to TRBJ2-1; D unclear. V lost 5 bases to trimming and J lost 0 bases, with 11 bases between them. CDR1 and CDR2 (germline): MNHEY, SVGAGI. This CDR3 has 15 residues. In DNA, the CDR3 is TGTGCCAGCAGTCCCAGATTTTACTCCTACAATGAGCAGTTCTTC. It encodes CASSPRFYSYNEQFF.

J is TRBJ1-1 and V is TRBV5-4; the match to TRBD1 covers 7 bases. The CDR3 is 15 amino acids. CDR1 is SGHNT, CDR2 YYREEE, per germline (reference sequence). Unmatched junction bases numbered 5, after V lost 3 bases and J lost 0 bases. This CDR3 reads CASSSGQTLNTEAFF. DNA for the CDR3: TGTGCCAGCAGCTCGGGACAGACACTGAACACTGAAGCTTTCTTT.

This chain connects TRBV11-2 to TRBJ2-5; 12 bases map to TRBD2. Trimming removed 3 bases from V and 4 bases from J; junction bases left unmatched: 9. Germline V gives CDR1 SGHAT, CDR2 FQNNGV. This CDR3 contains 17 residues. DNA for the CDR3: TGTGCCAGCAGCTTCATGGCTAGCGGGGGGGCCGCAGAGACCCAGTACTTC. Translated: CASSFMASGGAAETQYF.